Below, 18 T cell receptor beta chains from the same sample are listed, as sequenced in a study of Ad26.COV2.S vaccination and SARS-CoV-2 variants. The treatment: 15 to 20 received Ad26.COV2.S at low or high dose, single or two shots; 5 received placebo; per-sample allocation not given. Each sample was drawn 63 days after the first injection (of vaccine or placebo). Sequenced by immunoSEQ multiplex PCR; TCRdb stores in-frame clones only, minus some. Among roughly 410,000 clones listed, 83% were seen once. This sample comprised peripheral blood, obtained in a trial of Ad26.COV2.S vaccine versus placebo. The receptor source for this set is a person between 18 and 59 years old who received the Ad26.COV2.S COVID-19 vaccine or a placebo.

This clone has a single count. The chain recombines TRBV3-1 (or the pseudogene TRBV3-2) with TRBJ1-6; D call uncertain. The CDR3 extends over 14 amino acids. Looked up from germline, CDR1 is LGHDT and CDR2 is YNNKEL (reference sequence). Trimming shortened V by 1 base and J by 9 bases, and 10 bases separated the two germline ends. The CDR3 region has the DNA TGTGCCAGCAGCCAAGGTTCCCAGCGTTCACCCCTCCACTTT. This translates into CASSQGSQRSPLHF.

The sample holds a few counts of this clone. The CDR3 here is CASSRYGHTEAFF. The CDR3 DNA reads as TGTGCCAGCAGCCGATACGGCCACACTGAAGCTTTCTTT. The rearrangement joins TRBV7-9 to TRBJ1-1; D call uncertain. The CDR3 has 13 residues. Per germline, CDR1 SEHNR and CDR2 FQNEAQ (reference sequence). V was shortened by 5 bases and J by 3 bases, with 10 bases between the two germline ends.

This clone was seen only a few times. V gene TRBV7-2 combines with J gene TRBJ1-2; D gene uncertain. This CDR3 has 13 residues. Germline CDR1 reads SGHTA; CDR2 reads FQGNSA. The V gene lost 6 bases and the J gene lost 4 bases, with 12 bases spanning the gap. For the CDR3, the DNA is TGTGCCAGCAGTCTTAGATCTTCCTATGGCTACACCTTC. This translates into CASSLRSSYGYTF.

Points on this clone: The junction does not match germline at one end; this may be a read error. The chain uses TRBV18 and TRBJ1-2; a weak D match, TRBD1 (6 bases). CDR3 length: 13 amino acids. Germline V gene lookup returns CDR1 KGHSH and CDR2 LQKENI. CDR3 nucleotide sequence: TGTGCCAGCACCGGGGACACCCTATATGGATACACCTTC. Its translation is CASTGDTLYGYTF. The variable domain in full, completed from reference TRBV18 and TRBJ1-2, reads NAGVMQNPRHLVRRRGQEARLRCSPMKGHSHVYWYRQLPEEGLKFMVYLQKENIIDESGMPKERFSAEFPKEGPSILRIQQVVRGDSAAYFCASTGDTLYGYTFGSGTRLTVV.

The V gene is TRBV11-2, the J gene TRBJ2-2; 8 bases line up with TRBD1. The CDR3 spans 13 residues. Germline CDR1 and CDR2: SGHAT and FQNNGV. The V gene end was trimmed by 11 bases and the J gene end by 0 bases; junction bases not matched to a gene: 2. The CDR3 DNA reads TGTGCCGAGGGACAGGCGAACACCGGGGAGCTGTTTTTT. Translation: CAEGQANTGELFF.

This rearrangement joins TRBV14 to TRBJ1-2, with D uncertain. Germline-derived CDR1 and CDR2 are SGHDN and FVKESK. Trimming took off 0 bases at V and 6 bases at J, with 14 bases between the two ends. The CDR3 extends over 15 amino acids. For the CDR3, the DNA is TGTGCCAGCAGCCAAGATACGGGCCGGCAGCATGGCTACACCTTC. It encodes CASSQDTGRQHGYTF.

V is TRBV6-4 and J is TRBJ2-3, with D perhaps matching TRBD2 (5 bases). V dropped 4 bases and J dropped 8 bases, with 10 bases sitting between them. The V gene's germline CDR1 is MRHNA and CDR2 SNTAGT. The CDR3 length is 12 residues. In nucleotides, the CDR3 is TGTGCCAGCAGTGTCGGAGGCGGTACGCAGTATTTT. Amino acid sequence: CASSVGGGTQYF.

This clone was seen more than once but under ten times. CDR3 sequence reads: CASSSDREQETQYF. CDR3 coding DNA: TGCGCCAGCAGCTCGGACAGGGAACAAGAGACCCAGTACTTC. This rearrangement joins TRBV5-1 to TRBJ2-5; TRBD1 matches 8 bases. Unmatched junction bases numbered 3, after V lost 3 bases and J lost 2 bases. Germline CDR1 and CDR2: SGHRS and YFSETQ. This CDR3 has 14 residues. The whole variable domain, remainder taken from reference TRBV5-1 and TRBJ2-5, is KAGVTQTPRYLIKTRGQQVTLSCSPISGHRSVSWYQQTPGQGLQFLFEYFSETQRNKGNFPGRFSGRQFSNSRSEMNVSTLELGDSALYLCASSSDREQETQYFGPGTRLLVL.

V gene TRBV7-3 combines with J gene TRBJ2-1; TRBD2 matches at 10 bases. CDR3 length: 18 amino acids. V shed 0 bases and J 4 bases; nucleotides not matched to a gene: 9. CDR1 SGHTA and CDR2 FQGTGA come from the germline V gene. CDR3 coding DNA: TGTGCCAGCAGCTTAACCCCCCCTAGCGGGAGACCGTACAATGAGCAGTTCTTC. This encodes CASSLTPPSGRPYNEQFF.

This chain joins TRBV18 and TRBJ1-2, with TRBD1 identical over 8 bases. The V segment lost 3 bases and the J segment 6 bases; nucleotides outside the gene matches: 6. The CDR3 consists of 14 residues. The V gene's germline CDR1 is KGHSH and CDR2 LQKENI. The CDR3 is CASSPDRAIHGYTF. CDR3 bases: TGTGCCAGCTCACCGGACAGGGCCATCCATGGCTACACCTTC.

This clone was counted a few times. The chain uses TRBV7-9 and TRBJ1-1; D is perhaps TRBD1 (6 bases). Trimming pared 4 bases from V and 5 bases from J, leaving 14 bases between. From germline, CDR1 is SEHNR and CDR2 FQNEAQ (reference sequence). This CDR3 is built from 14 residues. The CDR3 reads CASSSRGGQTEAFF. The CDR3 bases are TGTGCCAGCAGCTCCAGGGGAGGACAGACTGAAGCTTTCTTT.

In its sample, this clone was seen a few times. The chain recombines TRBV6-2 or TRBV6-3 with TRBJ1-2; maybe TRBD1 (6 bases). The germline V gene encodes CDR1 MNHEY and CDR2 SVGEGT. Trimming removed 2 bases from V and 6 bases from J, with 7 bases in between. CDR3 length equals 12 residues. The CDR3 bases are TGTGCCAGCAGTTACGACAGGCATGGCTACACCTTC. The encoded protein is CASSYDRHGYTF.

The V call is TRBV3-1 (or the pseudogene TRBV3-2), the J call TRBJ1-3, with D perhaps TRBD1 (5 bases). This CDR3 region has 14 residues. V shed 6 bases and J shed 0 bases, with 9 bases lying between them. The V gene's germline CDR1 is LGHDT and CDR2 YNNKEL (reference sequence). CDR3 in amino acids: CASSQTDSGNTIYF. The CDR3, as DNA: TGTGCCAGCAGTCAGACAGACTCTGGAAACACCATATATTTT.

This clone has only one observation. The chain links TRBV7-9 to TRBJ1-1; the D gene is possibly TRBD1 (5 bases). This CDR3 contains 12 residues. Trimming removed 5 bases from V and 8 bases from J, with 12 bases in between. The germline V gene encodes CDR1 SEHNR and CDR2 FQNEAQ (reference sequence). Written as DNA, the CDR3 is TGTGCCAGCAGCGAAGGGACCTGGGAAGCTTTCTTT. It translates to CASSEGTWEAFF.

The rearrangement uses TRBV7-8 and TRBJ1-2, with 7 bases that match TRBD1. The CDR3 loop spans 17 amino acids. CDR1 is SGHVS, CDR2 FQNEAQ, per germline. With 8 bases clipped from V and 3 bases from J, the junction kept 18 bases outside the gene matches. Here the CDR3 DNA reads TGTGCCAGCCTGGGACCCTCCTGGGGGACAGAGGACTATGGCTACACCTTC. As protein: CASLGPSWGTEDYGYTF.

The J gene is TRBJ1-2, the V gene TRBV3-1 (or the pseudogene TRBV3-2); D call uncertain. The V end was cut by 3 bases, the J end by 4 bases, with 15 bases between. This CDR3 comprises 15 residues. CDR1 is LGHDT, CDR2 YNNKEL, per germline (reference sequence). The CDR3 loop reads CASSHLDTLRYGYTF. The CDR3, as DNA: TGTGCCAGCAGCCATCTTGACACCTTACGCTATGGCTACACCTTC.

The chain links TRBV7-2 to TRBJ2-4, with D possibly matching TRBD1 (6 bases). CDR1 and CDR2 (germline): SGHTA, FQGNSA. Trimming shortened V by 5 bases and J by 6 bases, and 11 bases separated the two germline ends. This CDR3 is built from 13 residues. As DNA, the CDR3 is TGTGCCAGCAGCCCAACAGGGCTAAACATTCAGTACTTC. It codes for CASSPTGLNIQYF.

V is TRBV6-1 and J is TRBJ2-2, with 9 bases matching TRBD1. The CDR3 has 17 amino acids. Germline CDR1 and CDR2: MNHNS and SASEGT. J gave up 4 bases and V 2 bases, and 8 bases lay outside the gene matches. The CDR3, as DNA: TGTGCCAGCAGTGAAACCTACAGGGGGCGAGGCACCGGGGAGCTGTTTTTT. Its protein is CASSETYRGRGTGELFF.